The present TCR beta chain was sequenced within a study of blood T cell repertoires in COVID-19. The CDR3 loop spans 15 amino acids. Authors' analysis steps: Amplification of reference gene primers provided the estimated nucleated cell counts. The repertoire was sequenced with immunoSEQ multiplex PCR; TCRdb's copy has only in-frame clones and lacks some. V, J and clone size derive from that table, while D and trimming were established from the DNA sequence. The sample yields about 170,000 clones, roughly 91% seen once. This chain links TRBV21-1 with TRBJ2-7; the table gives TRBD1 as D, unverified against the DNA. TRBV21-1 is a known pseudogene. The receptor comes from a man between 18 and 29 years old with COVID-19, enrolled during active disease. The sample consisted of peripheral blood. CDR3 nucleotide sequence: TGTGCCAGTACCCTCTTTGGGGGACACTTCCACGAGCAGTACTTC. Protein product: CASTLFGGHFHEQYF.